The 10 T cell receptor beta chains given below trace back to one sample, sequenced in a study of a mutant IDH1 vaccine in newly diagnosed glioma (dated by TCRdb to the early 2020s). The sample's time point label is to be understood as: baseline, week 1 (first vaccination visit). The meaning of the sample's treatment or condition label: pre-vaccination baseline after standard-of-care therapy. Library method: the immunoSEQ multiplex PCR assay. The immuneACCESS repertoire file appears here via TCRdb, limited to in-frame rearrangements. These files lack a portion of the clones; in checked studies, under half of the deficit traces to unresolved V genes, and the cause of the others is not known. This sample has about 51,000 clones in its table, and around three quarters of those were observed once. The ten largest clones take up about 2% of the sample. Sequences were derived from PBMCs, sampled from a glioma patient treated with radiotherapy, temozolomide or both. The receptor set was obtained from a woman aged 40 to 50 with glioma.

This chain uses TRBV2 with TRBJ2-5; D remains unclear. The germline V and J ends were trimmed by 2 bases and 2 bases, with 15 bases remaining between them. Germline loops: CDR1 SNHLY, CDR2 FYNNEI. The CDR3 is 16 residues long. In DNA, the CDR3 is TGTGCCAGCAGTGAATTGGACCCGAGGATACAAGAGACCCAGTACTTC. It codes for CASSELDPRIQETQYF.

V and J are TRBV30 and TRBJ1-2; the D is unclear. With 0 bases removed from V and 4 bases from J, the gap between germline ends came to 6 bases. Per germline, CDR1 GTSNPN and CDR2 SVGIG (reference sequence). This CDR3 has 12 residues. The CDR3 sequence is CAWSVSLYGYTF. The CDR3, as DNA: TGTGCCTGGAGTGTAAGTCTCTATGGCTACACCTTC.

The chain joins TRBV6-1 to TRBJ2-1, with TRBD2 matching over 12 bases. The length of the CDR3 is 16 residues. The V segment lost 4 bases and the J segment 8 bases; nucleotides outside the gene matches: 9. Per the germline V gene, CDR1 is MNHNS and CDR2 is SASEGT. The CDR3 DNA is TGTGCCAGCAGTGGGGCTAGCGGGGGGGGCGGGGATGAGCAGTTCTTC. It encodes CASSGASGGGGDEQFF.

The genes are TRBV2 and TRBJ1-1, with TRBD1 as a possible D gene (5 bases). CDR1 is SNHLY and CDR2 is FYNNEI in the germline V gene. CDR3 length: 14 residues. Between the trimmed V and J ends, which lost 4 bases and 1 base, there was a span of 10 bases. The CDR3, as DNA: TGTGCCAGCAGTGTCTACAGGACGAACACTGAAGCTTTCTTT. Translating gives CASSVYRTNTEAFF. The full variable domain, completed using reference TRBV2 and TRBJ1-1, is EPEVTQTPSHQVTQMGQEVILRCVPISNHLYFYWYRQILGQKVEFLVSFYNNEISEKSEIFDDQFSVERPDGSNFTLKIRSTKLEDSAMYFCASSVYRTNTEAFFGQGTRLTVV.

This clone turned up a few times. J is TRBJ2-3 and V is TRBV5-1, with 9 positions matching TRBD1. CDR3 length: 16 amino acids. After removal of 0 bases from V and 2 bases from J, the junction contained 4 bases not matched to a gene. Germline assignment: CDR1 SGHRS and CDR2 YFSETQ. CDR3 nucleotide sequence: TGCGCCAGCAGCTTGGGCCGGGACAGGGTCACAGATACGCAGTATTTT. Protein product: CASSLGRDRVTDTQYF.

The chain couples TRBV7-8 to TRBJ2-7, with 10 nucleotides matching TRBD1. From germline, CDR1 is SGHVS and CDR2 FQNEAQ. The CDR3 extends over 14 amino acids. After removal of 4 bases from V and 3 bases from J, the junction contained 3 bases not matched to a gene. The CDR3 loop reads CASSWTGGGYEQYF. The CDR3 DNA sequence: TGTGCCAGCAGCTGGACAGGGGGGGGCTACGAGCAGTACTTC.

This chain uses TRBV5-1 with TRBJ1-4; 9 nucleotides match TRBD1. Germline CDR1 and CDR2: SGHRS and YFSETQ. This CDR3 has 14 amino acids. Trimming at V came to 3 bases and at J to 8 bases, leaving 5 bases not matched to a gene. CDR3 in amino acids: CASSSDRGGEKLFF. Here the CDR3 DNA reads TGCGCCAGCAGCTCGGACAGGGGAGGGGAAAAACTGTTTTTT.

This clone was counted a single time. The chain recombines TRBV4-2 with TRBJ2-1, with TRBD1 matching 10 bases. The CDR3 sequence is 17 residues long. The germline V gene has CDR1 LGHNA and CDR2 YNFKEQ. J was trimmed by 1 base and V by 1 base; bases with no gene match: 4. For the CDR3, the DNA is TGTGCCAGCAGCCAAGGGGGGACAGGGGCTTCCTACAATGAGCAGTTCTTC. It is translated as CASSQGGTGASYNEQFF.

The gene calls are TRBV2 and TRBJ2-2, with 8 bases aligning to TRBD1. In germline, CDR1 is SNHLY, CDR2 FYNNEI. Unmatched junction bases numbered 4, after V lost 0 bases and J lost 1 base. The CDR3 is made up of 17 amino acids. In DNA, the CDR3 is TGTGCCAGCAGTGAAGCGTCCGGGACAGGGAACACCGGGGAGCTGTTTTTT. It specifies CASSEASGTGNTGELFF. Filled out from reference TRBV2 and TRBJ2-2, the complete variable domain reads EPEVTQTPSHQVTQMGQEVILRCVPISNHLYFYWYRQILGQKVEFLVSFYNNEISEKSEIFDDQFSVERPDGSNFTLKIRSTKLEDSAMYFCASSEASGTGNTGELFFGEGSRLTVL.

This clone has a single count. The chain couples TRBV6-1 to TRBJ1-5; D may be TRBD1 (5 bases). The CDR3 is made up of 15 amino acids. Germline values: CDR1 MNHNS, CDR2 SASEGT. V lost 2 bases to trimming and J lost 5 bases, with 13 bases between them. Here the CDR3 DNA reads TGTGCCAGCAGTGAATTGGGGACTCCTTATCAGCCCCAGCATTTT. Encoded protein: CASSELGTPYQPQHF.